This T cell receptor beta chain is drawn from a study of cytomegalovirus exposure and HLA in healthy donors. The length of the CDR3 is 14 residues. Germline CDR1 and CDR2: MGHDK and SYGVNS. Trimming removed 0 bases from V and 6 bases from J, with 11 bases in between. Details on this clone: As yet, its antigen is unknown.

The study ran its PCR with 60 Vbeta and 13 Jbeta primers. Per the original methods: Later, an analysis found 75 million to 90 million unique TCR beta chains, and some 10 million of these were shared. The data were produced by immunoSEQ multiplex PCR, yet TCRdb's version contains in-frame clones alone and is incomplete. V and J calls and clone size follow that table, whereas D and trimming were derived from the DNA. This sample's table reports 60,000 to 65,000 clones. Points from the study as a whole: Over 150 TCR beta chains were listed as cytomegalovirus-associated. Common viral pathogens (according to a later analysis) appeared linked to several of the most significant clusters.

Sequences were obtained from PBMCs. The receptor's source is a young woman in good health and CMV-seronegative. The V and J genes are TRBV25-1 and TRBJ1-2; perhaps TRBD1 as D (6 bases). CDR3 bases: TGTGCCAGCAGTGAATATTTGACAGGAGATGGCTACACCTTC. It codes for CASSEYLTGDGYTF.